Presented here are 12 T cell receptor beta chains from one specimen sequenced in a study of blood T cell repertoires in COVID-19. Generated by immunoSEQ multiplex PCR, the TCRdb table keeps only in-frame clones and is missing some. Of approximately 230,000 clones in the sample, 86% were seen once. Sequenced: PBMCs or T cells enriched from blood (not recorded which). The receptor source for this set is a man between 18 and 29 years old who had recovered from COVID-19.

The chain has TRBV7-9 and TRBJ2-5; D is unclear. The V end was cut by 2 bases, the J end by 4 bases, with 17 bases between. CDR1 is SEHNR, CDR2 FQNEAQ, per germline (reference sequence). This CDR3 is 16 amino acids long. This chain's CDR3 is CASSLLSGMLRETQYF. CDR3 nucleotide sequence: TGTGCCAGCAGCTTACTGTCAGGAATGTTAAGAGAGACCCAGTACTTC.

This chain connects TRBV30 to TRBJ1-2, with D possibly TRBD1 on 5 matching bases. The CDR3 consists of 12 residues. Germline V lookup: CDR1 GTSNPN, CDR2 SVGIG (reference sequence). Trimming left V 8 bases short and J 6 bases short, with 16 bases between. Here the CDR3 DNA reads TGTGCCCGGACACGGGTTAGTGATGGCTACACCTTC. Protein sequence: CARTRVSDGYTF.

The chain links TRBV7-3 to TRBJ2-5; a weak D match, TRBD2 (6 bases). Trimming removed 5 bases from V and 7 bases from J, with 17 bases in between. The CDR3 runs 14 residues. Germline V gene sequence: CDR1 SGHTA, CDR2 FQGTGA. CDR3: CASSPGVMEGTQYF. The CDR3 DNA follows: TGTGCCAGCAGCCCGGGGGTCATGGAAGGGACCCAGTACTTC.

This chain joins TRBV9 and TRBJ2-1, with a tentative D call TRBD2 (6 bases). Trimming stripped 0 bases from V and 9 bases from J, with 16 bases between. CDR1 SGDLS and CDR2 YYNGEE come from the germline V gene. This CDR3 is 15 amino acids long. The DNA of the CDR3 is TGTGCCAGCAGCGTAGAGAGCGGAGGGGTTGGTGAGCAGTTCTTC. It codes for CASSVESGGVGEQFF.

Regarding this clone: Other DNA sequences in this sample translate to the same CDR3. This sequence joins TRBV28 and TRBJ2-7; weak D call: TRBD2 (7 bases). Germline V lookup: CDR1 MDHEN, CDR2 SYDVKM. Trimming shortened V by 6 bases and J by 7 bases, and 19 bases separated the two germline ends. CDR3 size: 14 residues. CDR3 sequence: CASSPGGQAREQYF. CDR3 coding DNA: TGTGCCAGCAGCCCGGGGGGCCAAGCTAGGGAGCAGTACTTC. The full variable domain, with the rest looked up from reference TRBV28 and TRBJ2-7, is DVKVTQSSRYLVKRTGEKVFLECVQDMDHENMFWYRQDPGLGLRLIYFSYDVKMKEKGDIPEGYSVSREKKERFSLILESASTNQTSMYLCASSPGGQAREQYFGPGTRLTVT.

V gene TRBV23-1 combines with J gene TRBJ2-5; 7 bases align to TRBD2. TRBV23-1 is an open reading frame whose function is uncertain. This CDR3 comprises 19 residues. V gave up 0 bases and J gave up 2 bases; unmatched junction bases: 15. CDR3 sequence reads: CASSQSGRVSERDQETQYF. The DNA for the CDR3 is TGCGCCAGCAGTCAATCGGGGAGGGTGTCGGAGCGGGATCAAGAGACCCAGTACTTC.

V gene TRBV11-2 combines with J gene TRBJ1-1, with TRBD1 as a possible D gene (6 bases). Trimming took off 7 bases at V and 4 bases at J, with 16 bases between the two ends. The V gene's germline CDR1 is SGHAT and CDR2 FQNNGV. CDR3 length: 14 residues. Written as DNA, the CDR3 is TGTGCCAGCACCCAACAGGGAGCCCCCACTGAAGCTTTCTTT. Translation: CASTQQGAPTEAFF.

V gene TRBV2 combines with J gene TRBJ2-1; TRBD2 matches at 8 bases. The CDR3 is made up of 13 amino acids. Germline V CDR1 and CDR2: SNHLY, FYNNEI. V lost 6 bases to trimming and J lost 7 bases; unmatched junction nucleotides: 5. The CDR3 coding sequence is TGTGCCAGCAGGGCCGTAGCGGGGAATGAGCAGTTCTTC. Residues: CASRAVAGNEQFF.

This sequence joins TRBV15 and TRBJ2-5; D unresolved. V lost 5 bases, J lost 2 bases, and 12 bases lay in between. Germline V gene lookup returns CDR1 LNHNV and CDR2 YYDKDF (reference sequence). The CDR3 contains 14 residues. In DNA form, the CDR3 reads TGTGCCACCAGCCGGAGCCCATGGCAAGAGACCCAGTACTTC. The encoded protein is CATSRSPWQETQYF.

The chain employs TRBV6-1 and TRBJ1-2; TRBD1 might be the D (5 bases). CDR1 is MNHNS and CDR2 is SASEGT in the germline V gene. The CDR3 has 15 amino acids. V lost 2 bases to trimming and J lost 8 bases, with 18 bases between them. CDR3 DNA: TGTGCCAGCAGTGAAAGTGGGGGGTCCCTCCGAGGCTACACCTTC. It specifies CASSESGGSLRGYTF.

This chain joins TRBV10-3 and TRBJ2-3; TRBD2 matches at 11 bases. The germline CDR1 and CDR2 sequences are ENHRY and SYGVKD. This CDR3 is built from 14 residues. V lost 8 bases to trimming and J lost 5 bases; unmatched junction nucleotides: 6. This CDR3 is CAIARLAGQDTQYF. The CDR3 coding sequence is TGTGCCATCGCAAGACTAGCGGGACAAGATACGCAGTATTTT.

The chain uses TRBV3-1 (or the pseudogene TRBV3-2) and TRBJ2-1, with D unclear. The V and J ends lost 3 bases and 6 bases respectively, with 12 bases between them. The length of the CDR3 is 14 residues. Germline V CDR1 and CDR2: LGHDT, YNNKEL (reference sequence). The CDR3 DNA follows: TGTGCCAGCAGCCATGGAGAGTTTTCCAATGAGCAGTTCTTC. It is translated as CASSHGEFSNEQFF.